These T cell receptor beta chains were read from a single sample in a study of cytomegalovirus exposure and HLA in healthy donors. The assay was immunoSEQ multiplex PCR, and TCRdb's table has in-frame clones only and misses some. The sample comprises about 160,000 clones, roughly 87% of which are singletons, and 0.7% to 1% rests with the top ten. The specimen sequenced was PBMCs. Receptors originate from a woman in her 30s in good health and CMV-seronegative. The CDR3 runs from the conserved cysteine through the conserved F or W. Fields, in order: J gene, D gene, clone size, V gene, CDR3 DNA, CDR3 protein. A D gene is named only where the DNA matches it firmly. Size is omitted from some rows. Given values are once, few, many or a class for expanded clones.

TRBJ1-4 - - TRBV7-2 TGTGCCAGCAGCTCTGGACAGCTAACTAATGAAAAACTGTTTTTT CASSSGQLTNEKLFF
TRBJ1-5 - - TRBV19 TGTGCCAGTAGTATAGCAGGGAATCAGCCCCAGCATTTT CASSIAGNQPQHF
TRBJ2-3 TRBD2 - TRBV5-4 TGTGCCAGCAGCTTGTCACAGCGGGGGGGAGATACGCAGTATTTT CASSLSQRGGDTQYF
TRBJ2-3 - - TRBV9 TGTGCCAGCAGCGCCCCTCGGACGACAGGAAGCACAGATACGCAGTATTTT CASSAPRTTGSTDTQYF
TRBJ2-7 - - TRBV2 TGTGCCAGCAGTGAATTCTCCAACGCCTACGAGCAGTACTTC CASSEFSNAYEQYF
TRBJ1-6 - - TRBV7-2 TGTGCCAGCGGAAAACCCTACAGGTCCAATAATTCACCCCTCCACTTT CASGKPYRSNNSPLHF
TRBJ1-1 TRBD1 - TRBV10-1 TGCGCCAGCAGGGGGGACAGGGACAACACTGAAGCTTTCTTT CASRGDRDNTEAFF
TRBJ1-4 - few TRBV4-1 TGCGCCAGCAGCCAACATCAGGAAAAACTGTTTTTT CASSQHQEKLFF
TRBJ2-3 - - TRBV4-2 TGTGCCACCAAAAGACAGCCTGGTTCTGGAGATACGCAGTATTTT CATKRQPGSGDTQYF
TRBJ2-1 TRBD2 - TRBV11-2 TGTGCCAGCAGCCGAAGGACTAGCGGCCACAATGAGCAGTTCTTC CASSRRTSGHNEQFF
TRBJ1-3 - - TRBV6-5 TGTGCCAGCATCCGGGTCGGTGGAAACACCATATATTTT CASIRVGGNTIYF
TRBJ2-5 TRBD1 - TRBV5-1 TGCGCCAGCAGCCCCGTTGGTCCGGACAGGCACTGGGGAAGTCGGCAAGAGACCCAGTACTTC CASSPVGPDRHWGSRQETQYF
TRBJ2-1 - few TRBV6-6 TGTGCCAGCAGTACTGCGGGACAGACTCCCAATGAGCAGTTCTTC CASSTAGQTPNEQFF
TRBJ2-3 TRBD2 - TRBV2 TGTGCCAGCAGTCCCCGACTAGCGGGGGATTTCACAGATACGCAGTATTTT CASSPRLAGDFTDTQYF
TRBJ1-2 - - TRBV29-1 TGCAGCGTTGATCAGGGTAGGGCGAACTATGGCTACACCTTC CSVDQGRANYGYTF
TRBJ1-1 TRBD1 - TRBV4-2 TGTGCCAGCAGCCAAGGGACAGGGGACGACACTGAAGCTTTCTTT CASSQGTGDDTEAFF
TRBJ2-3 TRBD2 - TRBV6-6 TGTGCCAGCAGTTTAGCGGGGGGGACAGATACGCAGTATTTT CASSLAGGTDTQYF
TRBJ1-1 TRBD1 - TRBV6-1 TGTGCCAGCGGGATCCGGGACAGGGCTCGTGAAGCTTTCTTT CASGIRDRAREAFF
TRBJ2-7 - - TRBV7-8 TGTGCCAGCAGCTTAGTCCCAGGGAACTACGAGCAGTACTTC CASSLVPGNYEQYF
TRBJ2-2 - - TRBV5-4 TGTGCCAGCAGCTTGGGGTCGGGGAACACCGGGGAGCTGTTTTTT CASSLGSGNTGELFF
TRBJ2-7 - - TRBV11-2 TGTGCCAGCAGCACCGTCGCCGGGGAGCAGTACTTC CASSTVAGEQYF
TRBJ2-7 TRBD2 - TRBV7-6 TGTGCCAGCAGCTTAGCTAGCGGGAAAACCTACGAGCAGTACTTC CASSLASGKTYEQYF
TRBJ2-3 TRBD2 - TRBV19 TGTGCCAGTGGGGGACTAGCGGGGACCACAGATACGCAGTATTTT CASGGLAGTTDTQYF
TRBJ2-3 - - TRBV7-2 TGTGCCAGCAGCCCGACTACAGATACGCAGTATTTT CASSPTTDTQYF
TRBJ2-3 TRBD1 - TRBV27 TGTGCCAGCAGTTCGGACAGGGGAACAGATACGCAGTATTTT CASSSDRGTDTQYF
TRBJ1-3 - once TRBV6-6 TGTGCCAGCAGTTACTCCGTCACCAGCTCTGGAAACACCATATATTTT CASSYSVTSSGNTIYF
TRBJ1-2 TRBD1 - TRBV27 TGTGCCAGCAGGCCTGACAGGGCGGGCGGCTACACCTTC CASRPDRAGGYTF
TRBJ2-5 TRBD2 - TRBV27 TGTGCCAGCAGTTTAGCGGGAGCAGAGACCCAGTACTTC CASSLAGAETQYF
TRBJ1-2 - - TRBV30 TGTGCCTGGAGTACGGGCCAGGGGAAACATGGCTACACCTTC CAWSTGQGKHGYTF
TRBJ2-3 TRBD2 few TRBV5-1 TGCGCCAGCAGCCCTACCACTAGCGGGTTCACAGATACGCAGTATTTT CASSPTTSGFTDTQYF
TRBJ2-7 - - TRBV7-6 TGTGCCAGCAGCTTAGCGACTTCCTACGAGCAGTACTTC CASSLATSYEQYF
TRBJ1-4 - - TRBV10-3 TGTGCCATCAGTGCCCGGGAACCCGGCCGGCTAGGTAATGAAAAACTGTTTTTT CAISAREPGRLGNEKLFF
TRBJ1-2 - - TRBV9 TGTGCCAGCAGCGTAGAATACAGGGCCCCGGACTATGGCTACACCTTC CASSVEYRAPDYGYTF
TRBJ2-1 TRBD2 - TRBV6-5 TGTGCCAGCAGGCGACTAGCTTACAATGAGCAGTTCTTC CASRRLAYNEQFF
TRBJ2-7 TRBD1 - TRBV28 TGTGCCAGCAGTTTAGGGGGACAGGGAAAGGAGTACGAGCAGTACTTC CASSLGGQGKEYEQYF
TRBJ2-7 TRBD2 - TRBV11-2 TGTGCCAGCAGCTTAGGAGGACTAGCGGGAGTTGGCGAGCAGTACTTC CASSLGGLAGVGEQYF
TRBJ1-2 - - TRBV9 TGTGCCAGCAGCTCCCTCGGCGGGGGCCATGGCTACACCTTC CASSSLGGGHGYTF
TRBJ1-5 TRBD1 - TRBV2 TGTGCCAGCAGTGAAACAGGGGGCGCAGATCAGCCCCAGCATTTT CASSETGGADQPQHF
TRBJ1-1 TRBD1 - TRBV5-8 TGTGCCAGCAAAAGGGCAGGGGGAACTGAAGCTTTCTTT CASKRAGGTEAFF
TRBJ2-7 TRBD2 - TRBV19 TGTGCCAGTAGAACTATAGCGGGTTTCGACGAGCAGTACTTC CASRTIAGFDEQYF
TRBJ2-1 TRBD1 - TRBV19 TGTGCCAGTGGTATGACAGGGATCTCCTACAATGAGCAGTTCTTC CASGMTGISYNEQFF
TRBJ1-2 TRBD1 - TRBV4-3 TGCGCCAGCAGCCAAGATCGGAGGACAGGCCTCTATGGCTACACCTTC CASSQDRRTGLYGYTF
TRBJ2-2 TRBD1 - TRBV7-3 TGTGCCAGCAGCTCAGCACAGGGGCCGAGCACCGGGGAGCTGTTTTTT CASSSAQGPSTGELFF
TRBJ1-2 TRBD1 - TRBV5-1 TGCGCCAGCAGTTATCCACCGGGACAGGGGGGGGACTATGGCTACACCTTC CASSYPPGQGGDYGYTF
TRBJ1-6 TRBD1 - TRBV14 TGTGCCAGCAGCCAGGGGACAGCTTATTCACCCCTCCACTTT CASSQGTAYSPLHF
TRBJ1-4 - few TRBV6-5 TGTGCCAGCAGTTACTCCTCGGGAAATGAAAAACTGTTTTTT CASSYSSGNEKLFF
TRBJ2-1 - - TRBV25-1 TGTGCCAGCAGTGAGGATCTGGCAGGGAATGCATTGGGCAATGAGCAGTTCTTC CASSEDLAGNALGNEQFF
TRBJ1-1 TRBD1 - TRBV15 TGTGCCACCAGCAGAGACCGGGACAGGTCGACTGAAGCTTTCTTT CATSRDRDRSTEAFF
TRBJ2-2 TRBD2 - TRBV12-5 TGTGCTAGTGGTTTGAGACTAGCGGGACCCCCGGCGGACACCGGGGAGCTGTTTTTT CASGLRLAGPPADTGELFF
TRBJ2-3 TRBD2 - TRBV20-1 TGCAGTGCCAGCCCTGGACTAGCGTCGTATTTT CSASPGLASYF
TRBJ2-1 TRBD2 - TRBV27 TGTGCCAGCAGTCCTCGACTAGCGGGGGGGCGGAATGAGCAGTTCTTC CASSPRLAGGRNEQFF
TRBJ2-4 TRBD2 - TRBV2 TGTGCCAGCAGTGCGGCGGGGGGGTTCAAAAACATTCAGTACTTC CASSAAGGFKNIQYF
TRBJ2-2 TRBD1 - TRBV5-1 TGCGCCAGTGCGACAGGGCCCTCGAGCACCGGGGAGCTGTTTTTT CASATGPSSTGELFF